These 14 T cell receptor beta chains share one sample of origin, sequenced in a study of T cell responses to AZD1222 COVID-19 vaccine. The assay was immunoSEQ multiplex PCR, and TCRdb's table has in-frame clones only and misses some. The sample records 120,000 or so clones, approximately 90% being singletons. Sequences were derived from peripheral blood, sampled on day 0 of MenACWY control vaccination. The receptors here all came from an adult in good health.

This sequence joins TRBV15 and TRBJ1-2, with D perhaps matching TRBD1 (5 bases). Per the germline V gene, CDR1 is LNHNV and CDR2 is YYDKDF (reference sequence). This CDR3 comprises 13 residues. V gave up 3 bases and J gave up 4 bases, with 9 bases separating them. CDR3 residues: CATSSDSIYGYTF. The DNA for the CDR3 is TGTGCCACCAGCAGCGACAGCATCTATGGCTACACCTTC.

The CDR3 region has the DNA TGTGCCAGCAGCCCTGCGAGCGGTTACACCGGGGAGCTGTTTTTT. It translates to CASSPASGYTGELFF. V is TRBV11-2 and J is TRBJ2-2; D may be TRBD2 (5 bases). The CDR3 has 15 amino acids. Trimming took off 5 bases at V and 3 bases at J, with 13 bases between the two ends. The germline V gene has CDR1 SGHAT and CDR2 FQNNGV.

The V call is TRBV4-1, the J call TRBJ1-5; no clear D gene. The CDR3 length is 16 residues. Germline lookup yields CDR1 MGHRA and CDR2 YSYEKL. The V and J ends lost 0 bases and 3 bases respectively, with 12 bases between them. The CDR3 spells CASSQDLTFTNQPQHF. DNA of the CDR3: TGCGCCAGCAGCCAAGATCTGACGTTCACCAATCAGCCCCAGCATTTT.

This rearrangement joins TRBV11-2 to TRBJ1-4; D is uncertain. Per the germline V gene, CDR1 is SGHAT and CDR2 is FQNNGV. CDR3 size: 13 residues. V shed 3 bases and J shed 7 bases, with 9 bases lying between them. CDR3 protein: CASSLGVSEKLFF. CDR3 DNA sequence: TGTGCCAGCAGCTTGGGCGTTAGTGAAAAACTGTTTTTT. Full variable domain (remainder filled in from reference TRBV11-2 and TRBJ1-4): EAGVAQSPRYKIIEKRQSVAFWCNPISGHATLYWYQQILGQGPKLLIQFQNNGVVDDSQLPKDRFSAERLKGVDSTLKIQPAKLEDSAVYLCASSLGVSEKLFFGSGTQLSVL.

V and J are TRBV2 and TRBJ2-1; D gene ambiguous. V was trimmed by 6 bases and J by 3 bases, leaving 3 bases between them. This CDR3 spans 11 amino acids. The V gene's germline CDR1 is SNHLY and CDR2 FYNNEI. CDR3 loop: CASRGYNEQFF. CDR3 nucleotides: TGTGCCAGCAGGGGCTACAATGAGCAGTTCTTC.

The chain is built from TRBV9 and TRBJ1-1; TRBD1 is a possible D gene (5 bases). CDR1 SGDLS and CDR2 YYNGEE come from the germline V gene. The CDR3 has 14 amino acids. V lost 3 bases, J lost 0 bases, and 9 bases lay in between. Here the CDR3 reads CASSAGALNTEAFF. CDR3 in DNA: TGTGCCAGCAGCGCCGGGGCATTGAACACTGAAGCTTTCTTT.

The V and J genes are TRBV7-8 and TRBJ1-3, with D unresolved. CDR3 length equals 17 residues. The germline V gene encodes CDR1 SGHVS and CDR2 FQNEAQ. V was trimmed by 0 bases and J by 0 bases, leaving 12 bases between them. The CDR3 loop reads CASSLAARTNSGNTIYF. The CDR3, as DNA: TGTGCCAGCAGCTTAGCGGCGAGGACCAACTCTGGAAACACCATATATTTT.

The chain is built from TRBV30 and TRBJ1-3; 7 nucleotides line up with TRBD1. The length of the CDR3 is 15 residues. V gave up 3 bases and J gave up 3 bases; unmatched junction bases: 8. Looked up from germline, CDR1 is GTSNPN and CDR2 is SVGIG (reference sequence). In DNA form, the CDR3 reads TGTGCCTGGAGCGCCTCCAGGGGGTATGGAAACACCATATATTTT. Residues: CAWSASRGYGNTIYF.

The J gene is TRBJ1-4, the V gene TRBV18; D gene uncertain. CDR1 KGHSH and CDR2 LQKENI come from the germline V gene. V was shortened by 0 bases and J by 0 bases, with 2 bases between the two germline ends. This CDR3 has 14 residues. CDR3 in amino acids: CASSPPATNEKLFF. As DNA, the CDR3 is TGTGCCAGCTCACCACCAGCAACTAATGAAAAACTGTTTTTT.

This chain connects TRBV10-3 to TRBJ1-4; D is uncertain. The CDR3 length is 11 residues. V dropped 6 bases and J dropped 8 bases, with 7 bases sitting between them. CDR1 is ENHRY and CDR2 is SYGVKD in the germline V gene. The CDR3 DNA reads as TGTGCCATCAGCGCCGGGGAAAAACTGTTTTTT. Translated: CAISAGEKLFF.

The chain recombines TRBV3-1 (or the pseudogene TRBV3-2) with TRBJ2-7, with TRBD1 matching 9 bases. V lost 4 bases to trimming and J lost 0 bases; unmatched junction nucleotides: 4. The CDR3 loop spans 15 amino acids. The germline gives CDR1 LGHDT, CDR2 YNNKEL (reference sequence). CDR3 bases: TGTGCCAGCAGCCTCGGACAGGGGAGCTCCTACGAGCAGTACTTC. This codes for CASSLGQGSSYEQYF.

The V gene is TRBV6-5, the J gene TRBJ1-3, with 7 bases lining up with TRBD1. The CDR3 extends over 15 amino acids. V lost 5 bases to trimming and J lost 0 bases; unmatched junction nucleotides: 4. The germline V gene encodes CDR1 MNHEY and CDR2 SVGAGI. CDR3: CASSPRQGSGNTIYF. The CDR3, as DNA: TGTGCCAGCAGTCCACGACAGGGCTCTGGAAACACCATATATTTT.

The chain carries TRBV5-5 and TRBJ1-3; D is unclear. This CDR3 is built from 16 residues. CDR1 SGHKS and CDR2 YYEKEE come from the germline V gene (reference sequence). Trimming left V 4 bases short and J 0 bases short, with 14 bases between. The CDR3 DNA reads TGTGCCAGCAGCGAAAAGACTCTCAGCTCTGGAAACACCATATATTTT. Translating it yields CASSEKTLSSGNTIYF.

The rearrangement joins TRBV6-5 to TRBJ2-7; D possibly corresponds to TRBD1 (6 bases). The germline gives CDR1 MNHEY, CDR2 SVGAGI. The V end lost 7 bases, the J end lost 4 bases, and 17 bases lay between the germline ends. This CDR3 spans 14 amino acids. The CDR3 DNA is TGTGCCAGCACCGAAAGTGGACAGCCTTACGAGCAGTACTTC. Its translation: CASTESGQPYEQYF.